The 12 T cell receptor beta chains reported below all come from one sample, sequenced in a study of T-cell memory formation after mild COVID-19. MiXCR was run by TCRdb on the 5' RACE reads, yielding one entry per CDR3 protein. Of a few hundred thousand distinct CDR3 sequences in the sample, 13% to 15% were seen once. The sample consisted of PBMCs or a T cell subset sorted from them (not recorded which). These TCRs come from a young man who had mild COVID-19 (a few samples of this study predate the infection). Cell type and time point are not known.

This clonotype was counted a few times. The V call is TRBV12-3 or TRBV12-4, the J call TRBJ1-5; tentatively, D is TRBD1 (5 bases). Between the trimmed V and J ends, which lost 5 bases and 5 bases, there was a span of 19 bases. CDR3 size: 16 residues. CDR3 amino acids: CASSPQAQGSDQPQHF. For the CDR3, the DNA is TGTGCCAGCAGTCCGCAGGCTCAGGGATCGGATCAGCCCCAGCATTTT.

This clonotype came up many times. This chain uses TRBV12-3 or TRBV12-4 with TRBJ1-4; D gene uncertain. V was cut by 5 bases and J by 2 bases, with 3 bases left in between. The CDR3 runs 12 residues. CDR3 DNA: TGTGCCAGCAGTCTGACTAATGAAAAACTGTTTTTT. It encodes CASSLTNEKLFF.

This clonotype occurred a few times. The chain uses TRBV28 and TRBJ1-5; 7 nucleotides agree with TRBD1. The germline CDR1 and CDR2 sequences are MDHEN and SYDVKM. The V segment lost 3 bases and the J segment 6 bases; nucleotides outside the gene matches: 5. This CDR3 comprises 14 residues. CDR3: CASSFGGGVQPQHF. The CDR3 DNA follows: TGTGCCAGCAGTTTTGGAGGGGGCGTTCAGCCCCAGCATTTT.

This clonotype turned up a few times. The CDR3 sequence: CASSLAQGVDEKLFF. CDR3 in DNA: TGTGCCAGCAGCTTAGCTCAGGGAGTCGATGAAAAACTGTTTTTT. V is TRBV7-9 and J is TRBJ1-4; a possible D gene is TRBD1 (5 bases). Per the germline V gene, CDR1 is SEHNR and CDR2 is FQNEAQ (reference sequence). V shed 0 bases and J shed 6 bases, with 11 bases lying between them. This CDR3 spans 15 amino acids.

This clonotype came up many times. The chain is built from TRBV6-2 or TRBV6-3 and TRBJ2-2; D is undetermined. The CDR3 has 17 amino acids. From germline, CDR1 is MNHEY and CDR2 SVGEGT. V shed 4 bases and J shed 1 base, with 16 bases lying between them. CDR3 loop: CASSSRPSRLNTGELFF. The CDR3 nucleotides read TGTGCCAGCAGTTCCCGCCCATCTAGACTGAACACCGGGGAGCTGTTTTTT.

This clonotype showed up just a few times. The chain combines TRBV5-1 with TRBJ2-6; no definite D call. Per germline, CDR1 SGHRS and CDR2 YFSETQ. Trimming left V 5 bases short and J 0 bases short, with 12 bases between. The CDR3 spans 16 residues. The CDR3 loop reads CASSVLQISGANVLTF. DNA for the CDR3: TGCGCCAGCAGTGTTCTGCAGATCTCTGGGGCCAACGTCCTGACTTTC.

This clonotype was observed a single time. The chain joins TRBV27 to TRBJ1-2; TRBD1 matches 7 bases. The V gene end was trimmed by 0 bases and the J gene end by 4 bases; junction bases not matched to a gene: 5. The germline V gene has CDR1 MNHEY and CDR2 SMNVEV (reference sequence). This CDR3 has 15 amino acids. CDR3 coding DNA: TGTGCCAGCAGTTTATCCAAGACAGGGCTCTATGGCTACACCTTC. Translated: CASSLSKTGLYGYTF.

This clonotype was observed a few times. The J gene is TRBJ2-7, the V gene TRBV11-1; 11 bases are a match to TRBD1. Unmatched junction bases numbered 4, after V lost 3 bases and J lost 6 bases. This CDR3 has 14 amino acids. CDR1 is SGHAT and CDR2 is FQDESV in the germline V gene (reference sequence). This CDR3 is CASSFGQGAGEQYV. Written as DNA, the CDR3 is TGTGCCAGCAGCTTCGGACAGGGGGCTGGCGAGCAGTACGTC.

The chain employs TRBV4-1 and TRBJ2-5, with 10 bases fitting TRBD1. CDR3 length equals 17 residues. Looked up from germline, CDR1 is MGHRA and CDR2 is YSYEKL. V was pared by 2 bases and J by 4 bases, with 10 bases of the junction left unmatched. CDR3 loop: CASSQPARQGAGETQYF. CDR3 in DNA: TGCGCCAGCAGCCAACCCGCTAGACAGGGGGCCGGAGAGACCCAGTACTTC.

This clonotype appeared a few times. This chain joins TRBV9 and TRBJ2-3; 8 bases fit TRBD2. This CDR3 is built from 15 residues. The V and J ends lost 1 base and 6 bases, in that order; junction bases with no gene match: 7. Germline CDR1 and CDR2: SGDLS and YYNGEE. CDR3 protein: CASSVRLSGIDTQYF. The CDR3 bases are TGTGCCAGCAGCGTACGGCTTAGCGGGATTGATACGCAGTATTTT.

This clonotype was counted at least ten times. V usage is TRBV7-2 and J usage is TRBJ2-1; D is undetermined. Trimming shortened V by 0 bases and J by 4 bases, and 4 bases separated the two germline ends. Germline values: CDR1 SGHTA, CDR2 FQGNSA. CDR3 length equals 13 residues. CDR3 coding DNA: TGTGCCAGCAGCTTAGCTGTGTACAATGAGCAGTTCTTC. Translation gives CASSLAVYNEQFF.

This clonotype was counted many times. The chain carries TRBV12-3 or TRBV12-4 and TRBJ2-6; TRBD1 matches 7 bases. Unmatched junction bases numbered 0, after V lost 3 bases and J lost 4 bases. The CDR3 contains 14 residues. As DNA, the CDR3 is TGTGCCAGCAGTTTGACAGGGGGGGCCAACGTCCTGACTTTC. It specifies CASSLTGGANVLTF.